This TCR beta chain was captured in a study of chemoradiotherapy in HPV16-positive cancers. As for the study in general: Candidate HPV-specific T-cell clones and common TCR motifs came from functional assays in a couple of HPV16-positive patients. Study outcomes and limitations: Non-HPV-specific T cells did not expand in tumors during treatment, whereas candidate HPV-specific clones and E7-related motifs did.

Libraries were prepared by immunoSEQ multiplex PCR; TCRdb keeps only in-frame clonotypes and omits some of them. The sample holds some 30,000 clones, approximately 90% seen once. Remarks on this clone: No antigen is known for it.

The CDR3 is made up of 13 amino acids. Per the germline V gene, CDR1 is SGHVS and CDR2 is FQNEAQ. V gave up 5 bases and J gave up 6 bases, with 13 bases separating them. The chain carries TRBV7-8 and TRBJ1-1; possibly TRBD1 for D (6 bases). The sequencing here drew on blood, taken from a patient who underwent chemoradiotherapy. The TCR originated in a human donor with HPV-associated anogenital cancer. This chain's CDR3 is CASSLLQGSEAFF. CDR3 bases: TGTGCCAGCAGCCTACTCCAGGGGTCTGAAGCTTTCTTT.